The clone carrying this TCR beta chain was counted at least ten times. The antigen is not known. The source material, RNA transcripts, was used to amplify TCR beta CDR3 regions. HTBI primers were used for first-round RT-PCR of the TCR CDR3. One entry per CDR3 protein results from TCRdb running MiXCR on the multiplex PCR reads. The sample records under 350,000 distinct CDR3 sequences, approximately 15% being singletons. The source of the sample is a study of T cells in Graves' hyperthyroidism and ophthalmopathy. This CDR3 is built from 16 residues. V lost 5 bases, J lost 1 base, and 15 bases lay in between. Germline-derived CDR1 and CDR2 are SGHDN and FVKESK. Overall study results and limits: Blood also held most thyroid clonotypes expanded beyond 0.001. The model made its ophthalmopathy prediction, and onset followed a median roughly six months later.

The receptor was derived from a woman aged 60-70 years with Graves' ophthalmopathy. What was sequenced was blood. The chain links TRBV14 to TRBJ2-1; D unclear. The CDR3 DNA reads as TGTGCCAGCAGCGTCCGTACGGTGGGGTCCTACAATGAGCAGTTCTTC. This codes for CASSVRTVGSYNEQFF.